The table lists the clone carrying this T cell receptor beta chain with a few counts. Antigen unknown. This specimen belongs to a study of cytomegalovirus exposure and HLA in healthy donors. General observations from the study: Investigators reported about 160 TCR beta chains as tied to cytomegalovirus. TCR beta sequences numbering 15,000 to 20,000 were associated with HLA alleles at 0.05 false discovery rate in a later analysis. Reportedly, HLA-A and HLA-B alleles of most subjects were accurately predicted from TCR beta.

Primers: 60 Vbeta forward and 13 Jbeta reverse. As handled by the study authors: Around 10 million shared chains were among around 78 million unique TCR beta chains counted in a later analysis. Profiled with immunoSEQ multiplex PCR; TCRdb holds only in-frame clones, not every one. The V and J calls and the clone size are those of that table, but D and trimming were determined from the DNA. The sample lists about 88,000 clones, around four fifths seen once, with 2.7% in the top ten. The sample taken for sequencing was PBMCs. The TCR sequence derives from a man aged 25-40 years in good health and CMV-seronegative.

The CDR3 coding sequence is TGTGCCTGGAGTGGGAAGACTAGCGGGGCCAACACCGGGGAGCTGTTTTTT. Translation gives CAWSGKTSGANTGELFF. This sequence joins TRBV30 and TRBJ2-2, with 11 bases lining up with TRBD2. Germline CDR1 GTSNPN, CDR2 SVGIG (reference sequence). The CDR3 runs to 17 residues. With 1 base clipped from V and 2 bases from J, the junction kept 6 bases outside the gene matches.